The rows below give T cell receptor beta chains drawn from one sample of a study of T cell responses to AZD1222 COVID-19 vaccine. Only in-frame clones appear in the TCRdb table, and some are missing; sequencing was by immunoSEQ multiplex PCR. The sample comprises about 97,000 clones, over 75% of which are singletons, and roughly 10% rests with the top ten. Sequenced material: peripheral blood, taken 28 days after the second AZD1222 dose. All receptors derive from an adult who received the AZD1222 COVID-19 vaccine. CDR3s include the opening cysteine and the closing phenylalanine or tryptophan. A D gene is named only where the DNA matches it firmly. Clone size appears in some rows only: once, few, many, or a class for an expanded clone.

>TRBV12-3/TRBV12-4|TRBD1|TRBJ2-3|few
TGTGCCAGCAGTTCGGACAGGAGAAGCACGCAGTATTTT
CASSSDRRSTQYF
>TRBV3-1/TRBV3-2|-|TRBJ2-1|once
TGTGCCAGCAGCCAAGCCGGTTTCGGCGGGAATTTGCAGTTCTTC
CASSQAGFGGNLQFF
>TRBV6-5|-|TRBJ1-6|-
TGTGCCAGCGGTATGGGCTCCTATAATTCACCCCTCCACTTT
CASGMGSYNSPLHF
>TRBV18|-|TRBJ1-1|-
TGTGCCAGCTCACCAAGGGGCGATACTGAAGCTTTCTTT
CASSPRGDTEAFF
>TRBV27|TRBD2|TRBJ2-1|-
TGTGCCAGCAGTTTATTAGCGGGAGGGCAGGGTGAGCAGTTCTTC
CASSLLAGGQGEQFF
>TRBV28|-|TRBJ2-3|-
TGTGCCAGCAGCCCTACAGATACGCAGTATTTT
CASSPTDTQYF
>TRBV19|-|TRBJ2-7|-
TGTGCCAGTAGTTGGGGGGTCGGCTACGAGCAGTACTTC
CASSWGVGYEQYF
>TRBV19|-|TRBJ1-6|-
TGTGCCAGTAGTATAGATATCGGAGATTCACCCCTCCACTTT
CASSIDIGDSPLHF
>TRBV4-1|TRBD1|TRBJ1-5|-
TGCGCCAGCAGCCAAGACGGGACAGGACTTTTGCCCCAGCATTTT
CASSQDGTGLLPQHF
>TRBV18|-|TRBJ1-4|-
TGTGCCACCCAGGGTCAGAGTAATGAAAAACTGTTTTTT
CATQGQSNEKLFF
>TRBV3-1/TRBV3-2|-|TRBJ2-1|-
TGTGCCAGCAGCCAAGGGGGATGGGGTGGACTCTCCTACAATGAGCAGTTCTTC
CASSQGGWGGLSYNEQFF
>TRBV27|-|TRBJ2-3|-
TGTGCCAGCAGTTTGTACAGGATAGGCACAGATACGCAGTATTTT
CASSLYRIGTDTQYF
>TRBV19|-|TRBJ1-1|-
TGTGCCAGTAGCCCTCCCCAAGCTGAAGCTTTCTTT
CASSPPQAEAFF
>TRBV7-9|TRBD1|TRBJ1-6|-
TGTGCCAGCAGCACATCCGGGACAGGGAATTCACCCCTCCACTTT
CASSTSGTGNSPLHF
>TRBV7-2|-|TRBJ2-5|-
TGTGCCAGCCAAACAGGAATACAAGAGACCCAGTACTTC
CASQTGIQETQYF
>TRBV10-1|TRBD2|TRBJ2-5|-
TGCGCCAGCAGTGACCATGGACTAGGAGAGACCCAGTACTTC
CASSDHGLGETQYF
>TRBV10-3|TRBD1|TRBJ1-5|-
TGTGCCATCAGTATGACAGGGGGGAATCAGCCCCAGCATTTT
CAISMTGGNQPQHF
>TRBV5-6|TRBD2|TRBJ2-1|few
TGTGCCAGCAGCTTGAATCTAGCGGGAGGCTACAATGAGCAGTTCTTC
CASSLNLAGGYNEQFF
>TRBV5-1|TRBD1|TRBJ1-1|-
TGCGCCAGCAGCTTGGCCGGCAAGACAGGGGCAGAAGCTTTCTTT
CASSLAGKTGAEAFF
>TRBV28|TRBD1|TRBJ1-1|-
TGTGCCAGCAGTTCCACTCGACAGGGCCCCTTGAACACTGAAGCTTTCTTT
CASSSTRQGPLNTEAFF
>TRBV13|TRBD1|TRBJ2-1|once
TGTGCCAGCAGCGGAAGATTTATCCCGGGACAGGGGCATGGTGAGCAGTTCTTC
CASSGRFIPGQGHGEQFF
>TRBV19|-|TRBJ1-4|-
TGTGCCAGTAGCATCAGGGATGAAAAACTGTTTTTT
CASSIRDEKLFF